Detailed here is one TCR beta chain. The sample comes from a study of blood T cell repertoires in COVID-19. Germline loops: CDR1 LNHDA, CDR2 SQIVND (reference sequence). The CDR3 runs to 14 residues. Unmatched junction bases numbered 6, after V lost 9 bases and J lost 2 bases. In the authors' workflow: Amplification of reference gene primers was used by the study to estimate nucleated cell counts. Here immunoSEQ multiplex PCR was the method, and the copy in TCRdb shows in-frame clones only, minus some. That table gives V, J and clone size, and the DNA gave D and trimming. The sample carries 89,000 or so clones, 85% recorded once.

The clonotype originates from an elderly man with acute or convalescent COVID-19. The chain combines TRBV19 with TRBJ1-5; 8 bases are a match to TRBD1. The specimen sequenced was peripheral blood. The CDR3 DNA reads TGTGCCAGCACGTTGACAGGGGGCAATCAGCCCCAGCATTTT. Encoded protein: CASTLTGGNQPQHF.